This T cell receptor beta chain was captured by sequencing in a study of blood T cell repertoires in COVID-19. Sequencing used immunoSEQ multiplex PCR; TCRdb keeps in-frame clones, though not all of them. The table has 200,000 to 250,000 clones, approximately 86% seen once. The CDR3 length is 14 residues. The V gene lost 4 bases and the J gene lost 9 bases, with 18 bases spanning the gap. CDR1 and CDR2 from the germline V gene are SGHRS and YFSETQ. The chain couples TRBV5-1 to TRBJ2-3; TRBD1 is a possible D gene (7 bases). Sequences were obtained from PBMCs or T cells enriched from blood (not recorded which). The clonotype comes from a woman aged 30 to 39 with acute COVID-19. The CDR3 region has the DNA TGCGCCAGCAGCCCTACAGGGGAAGGGGGGACGCAGTATTTT. Translation: CASSPTGEGGTQYF.